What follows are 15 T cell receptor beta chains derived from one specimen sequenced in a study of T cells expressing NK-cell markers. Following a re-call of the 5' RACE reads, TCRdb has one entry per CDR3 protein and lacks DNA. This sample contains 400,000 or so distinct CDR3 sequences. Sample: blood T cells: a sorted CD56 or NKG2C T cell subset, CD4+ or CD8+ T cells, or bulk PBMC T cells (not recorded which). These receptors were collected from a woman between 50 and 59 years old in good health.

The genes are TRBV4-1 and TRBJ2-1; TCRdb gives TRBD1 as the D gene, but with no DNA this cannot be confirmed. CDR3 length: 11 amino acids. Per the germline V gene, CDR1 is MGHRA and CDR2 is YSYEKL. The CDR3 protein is CASSHRDEQFF.

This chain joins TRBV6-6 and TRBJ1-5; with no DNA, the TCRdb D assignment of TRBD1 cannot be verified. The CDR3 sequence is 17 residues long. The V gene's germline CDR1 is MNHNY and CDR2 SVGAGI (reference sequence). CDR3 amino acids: CASSYEVTGAFNQPQHF.

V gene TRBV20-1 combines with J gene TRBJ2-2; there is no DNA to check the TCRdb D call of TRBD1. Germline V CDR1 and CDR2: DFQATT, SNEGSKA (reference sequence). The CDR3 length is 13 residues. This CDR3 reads CSANRASAGELFF.

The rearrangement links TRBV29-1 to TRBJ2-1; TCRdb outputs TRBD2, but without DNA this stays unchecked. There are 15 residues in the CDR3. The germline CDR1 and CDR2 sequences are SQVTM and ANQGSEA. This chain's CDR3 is CSVAPRLAGDGEQFF.

CDR3 residues: CASSSEGSPNYGYTF. The chain couples TRBV12-3 or TRBV12-4 to TRBJ1-2. There are 15 residues in the CDR3.

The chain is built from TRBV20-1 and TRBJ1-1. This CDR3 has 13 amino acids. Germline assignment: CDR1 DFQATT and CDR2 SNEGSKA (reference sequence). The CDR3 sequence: CSARDQGGSEAFF.

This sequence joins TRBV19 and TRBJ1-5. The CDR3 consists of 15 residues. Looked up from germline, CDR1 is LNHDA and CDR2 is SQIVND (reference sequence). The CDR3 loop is CASSLAGLTNQPQHF.

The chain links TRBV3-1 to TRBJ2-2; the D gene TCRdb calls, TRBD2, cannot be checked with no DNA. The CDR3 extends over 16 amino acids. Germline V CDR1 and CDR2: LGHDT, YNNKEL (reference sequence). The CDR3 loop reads CASSQGSGRDNGELFF.

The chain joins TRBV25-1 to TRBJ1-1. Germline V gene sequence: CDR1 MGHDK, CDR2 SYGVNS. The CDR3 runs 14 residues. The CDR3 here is CASSVEGGLAEAFF.

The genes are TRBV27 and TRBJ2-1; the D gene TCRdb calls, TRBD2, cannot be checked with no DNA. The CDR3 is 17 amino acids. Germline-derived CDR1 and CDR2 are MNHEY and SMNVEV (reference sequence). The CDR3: CASMGHSGRANFDEQFF.

The CDR3: CSASTQGKHFQETQYF. The chain combines TRBV20-1 with TRBJ2-5; there is no DNA to check the TCRdb D call of TRBD1. CDR1 is DFQATT, CDR2 SNEGSKA, per germline (reference sequence). The length of the CDR3 is 16 residues.

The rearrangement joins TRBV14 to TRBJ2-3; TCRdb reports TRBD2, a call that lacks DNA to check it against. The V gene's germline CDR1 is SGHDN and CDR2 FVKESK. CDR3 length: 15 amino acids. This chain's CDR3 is CASSRRLAPSGTQYF.

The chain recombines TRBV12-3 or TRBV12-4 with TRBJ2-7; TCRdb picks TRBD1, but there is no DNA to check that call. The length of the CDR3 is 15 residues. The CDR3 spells CASCDSGGQGDEQYF.

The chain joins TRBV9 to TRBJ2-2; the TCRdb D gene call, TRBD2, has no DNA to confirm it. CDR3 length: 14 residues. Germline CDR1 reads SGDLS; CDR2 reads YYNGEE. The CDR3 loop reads CASSVAGAAGELFF.

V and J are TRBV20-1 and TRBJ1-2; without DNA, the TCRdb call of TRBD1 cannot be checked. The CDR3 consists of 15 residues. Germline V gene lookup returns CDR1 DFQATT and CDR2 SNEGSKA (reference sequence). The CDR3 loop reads CSARQQGRVNYGYTF.